This entry features one T cell receptor (beta chain) sequence. Its antigen is not known. TCRdb reanalyzed the 5' RACE reads, giving one entry per CDR3 protein sequence and no DNA. This table holds 300,000 to 500,000 distinct CDR3 sequences. This specimen belongs to a study of T cells expressing NK-cell markers. Study-wide points: No clear determination of HCMV specificity was made for expanded NKG2C+ T cell clones.

The CDR3 totals 15 residues. The germline V gene encodes CDR1 SGHRS and CDR2 YFSETQ. V gene TRBV5-1 combines with J gene TRBJ2-5; TCRdb picks TRBD1, but there is no DNA to check that call. Material for sequencing was blood T cells: a sorted CD56 or NKG2C T cell subset, CD4+ or CD8+ T cells, or bulk PBMC T cells (not recorded which). This receptor was taken from a woman between 50 and 59 years old in good health. The CDR3: CASSPPGQGLETQYF. The complete variable domain, with remaining parts taken from reference TRBV5-1 and TRBJ2-5, reads KAGVTQTPRYLIKTRGQQVTLSCSPISGHRSVSWYQQTPGQGLQFLFEYFSETQRNKGNFPGRFSGRQFSNSRSEMNVSTLELGDSALYLCASSPPGQGLETQYFGPGTRLLVL.